The 2 T cell receptor beta chains below were found in one sample sequenced in a study of cytomegalovirus exposure and HLA in healthy donors. It was with 60 Vbeta and 13 Jbeta primers that the PCR ran. Sequencing used immunoSEQ multiplex PCR; TCRdb keeps in-frame clones, though not all of them. The sample totals about 53,000 clones. The sequenced sample was PBMCs. Every receptor here comes from a woman aged 18-29 years in good health and CMV-seronegative.

V and J are TRBV5-4 and TRBJ2-7; TRBD2 matches 8 bases. From germline, CDR1 is SGHNT and CDR2 YYREEE (reference sequence). The CDR3 sequence is 14 residues long. The junction had 10 bases not matched to a gene; V was cut back by 5 bases and J by 6 bases. The CDR3 loop reads CASRRAGTSREQYF. The CDR3 coding sequence is TGTGCCAGCAGGAGGGCCGGGACTAGTCGCGAGCAGTACTTC.

V and J are TRBV5-1 and TRBJ2-1; 7 bases line up with TRBD2. J lost 6 bases, V lost 2 bases, and 5 bases had no gene match. Per germline, CDR1 SGHRS and CDR2 YFSETQ. This CDR3 is 14 amino acids long. The CDR3 here is CASSFSASGNEQFF. CDR3 coding DNA: TGCGCCAGCAGCTTTTCTGCTAGCGGCAATGAGCAGTTCTTC.